One and the same sample provided the 31 T cell receptor beta chains below, sequenced in a study of shared clonotypes between healthy human individuals. TCRdb keeps only in-frame clones here, not all; method: immunoSEQ multiplex PCR. The table has about 960,000 clones, over 75% seen once. The sample was memory CD4+ T cells sorted from blood. Described subset: CD45RA-negative fraction. Receptors originate from a man younger than 35 in good health.

The rearrangement uses TRBV15 and TRBJ1-1, with no clear D. The V gene lost 3 bases and the J gene lost 3 bases, with 5 bases spanning the gap. The germline CDR1 and CDR2 sequences are LNHNV and YYDKDF (reference sequence). CDR3 length equals 12 residues. CDR3 loop: CATSSGYTEAFF. Written as DNA, the CDR3 is TGTGCCACCAGCAGCGGGTACACTGAAGCTTTCTTT.

The gene calls are TRBV6-5 and TRBJ1-4; maybe TRBD1 (5 bases). The germline V gene has CDR1 MNHEY and CDR2 SVGAGI. V dropped 4 bases and J dropped 6 bases, with 12 bases sitting between them. The CDR3 consists of 14 residues. The CDR3 DNA follows: TGTGCCAGCAGTTCCGGGACCCGGCATGAAAAACTGTTTTTT. It is translated as CASSSGTRHEKLFF.

Comments on this clone: This may stem from a read error, because a much larger clone lies one nucleotide away. This CDR3 is also generated by other DNA sequences in the sample. The chain uses TRBV25-1 and TRBJ1-5; TRBD1 matches at 8 bases. Trimming took 6 bases from V and 4 from J; bases not matched to a gene: 2. There are 13 residues in the CDR3. Germline V gives CDR1 MGHDK, CDR2 SYGVNS. CDR3: CASRGQGNQPQHF. CDR3 nucleotide sequence: TGTGCCAGCAGAGGACAGGGAAATCAGCCCCAGCATTTT.

This clone was seen a few times. The chain recombines TRBV5-4 with TRBJ2-7; 9 positions match TRBD1. Germline-derived CDR1 and CDR2 are SGHNT and YYREEE (reference sequence). Trimming at V came to 4 bases and at J to 6 bases, leaving 11 bases not matched to a gene. The CDR3 has 15 amino acids. The CDR3 DNA sequence: TGTGCCAGCAGCCGACCCGGGACAGGGTCTTCCGAGCAGTACTTC. It translates to CASSRPGTGSSEQYF.

Comments on this clone: Other nucleotide sequences from this sample produce the same CDR3. The chain carries TRBV6-5 and TRBJ1-6; 7 bases fit TRBD1. This CDR3 has 15 amino acids. The J segment lost 7 bases and the V segment lost 2 bases, leaving 5 bases of the junction unmatched. Per the germline V gene, CDR1 is MNHEY and CDR2 is SVGAGI. CDR3 protein: CASSYEGARNSPLHF. The DNA for the CDR3 is TGTGCCAGCAGTTACGAGGGGGCGCGCAATTCACCCCTCCACTTT.

This clone came up once. The rearrangement joins TRBV5-1 to TRBJ1-2; TRBD1 might be the D (6 bases). Per germline, CDR1 SGHRS and CDR2 YFSETQ. Trimming took 2 bases from V and 3 from J, leaving 11 bases between them. This CDR3 is 14 amino acids long. The CDR3 DNA reads as TGCGCCAGCAGCTTAACAGGGAGCGACTATGGCTACACCTTC. It yields the protein CASSLTGSDYGYTF.

The chain employs TRBV9 and TRBJ1-6, with 8 bases lining up with TRBD1. This CDR3 region has 14 residues. The junction had 5 bases not matched to a gene; V was cut back by 3 bases and J by 9 bases. Germline V CDR1 and CDR2: SGDLS, YYNGEE. The CDR3 region is CASSAGQGRSPLHF. The CDR3, as DNA: TGTGCCAGCAGCGCCGGACAGGGCCGTTCACCCCTCCACTTT.

In this sample, this clone turned up once. The chain is built from TRBV19 and TRBJ1-1; 7 bases match TRBD1. J gave up 1 base and V 3 bases, and 8 bases lay outside the gene matches. The CDR3 is 16 residues long. The germline CDR1 and CDR2 sequences are LNHDA and SQIVND (reference sequence). The CDR3 nucleotides read TGTGCCAGTAGTATTCAAGGGGGCCGGGCGAACACTGAAGCTTTCTTT. Its protein is CASSIQGGRANTEAFF. The full variable domain, rest sourced from reference TRBV19 and TRBJ1-1, is DGGITQSPKYLFRKEGQNVTLSCEQNLNHDAMYWYRQDPGQGLRLIYYSQIVNDFQKGDIAEGYSVSREKKESFPLTVTSAQKNPTAFYLCASSIQGGRANTEAFFGQGTRLTVV.

The gene calls are TRBV5-5 and TRBJ1-5; D ambiguous. Germline CDR1 reads SGHKS; CDR2 reads YYEKEE (reference sequence). This CDR3 has 14 residues. V gave up 2 bases and J gave up 7 bases, with 13 bases separating them. DNA for the CDR3: TGTGCCAGCAGCTTTGGAGGGATAGGACAGCCCCAGCATTTT. As protein: CASSFGGIGQPQHF.

This chain uses TRBV6-1 with TRBJ2-2, with 8 bases that match TRBD1. Germline CDR1 MNHNS, CDR2 SASEGT. This CDR3 contains 15 residues. The ends lost 7 bases at V and 4 bases at J; junction bases unmatched: 8. CDR3 region: CASNIRTGSTGELFF. The CDR3 coding sequence is TGTGCCAGCAACATTCGGACAGGGAGCACCGGGGAGCTGTTTTTT.

This chain joins TRBV6-6 and TRBJ2-1, with D perhaps being TRBD1 or TRBD2 (5 bases each). V was trimmed by 8 bases and J by 3 bases, leaving 14 bases between them. In germline, CDR1 is MNHNY, CDR2 SVGAGI (reference sequence). The CDR3 runs 14 residues. The CDR3 protein is CASRGPRDYNEQFF. The CDR3 region has the DNA TGTGCCAGCCGGGGTCCCAGGGACTACAATGAGCAGTTCTTC.

At least ten counts were recorded for this clone. The V call is TRBV5-6, the J call TRBJ2-4; D gene ambiguous. This CDR3 has 16 residues. Germline values: CDR1 SGHDT, CDR2 YYEEEE. V was cut by 3 bases and J by 1 base, with 14 bases left in between. CDR3 nucleotide sequence: TGTGCCAGCAGCTGGACCGATCCCGGGGCCAAAAACATTCAGTACTTC. Protein product: CASSWTDPGAKNIQYF.

The chain joins TRBV6-1 to TRBJ2-1; TRBD1 might be the D (6 bases). The CDR3 covers 13 residues. V lost 8 bases and J lost 8, with 16 bases in between. Germline loops: CDR1 MNHNS, CDR2 SASEGT. The CDR3 protein is CASLEDSLHEQFF. In DNA, the CDR3 is TGTGCCAGCCTAGAGGACAGCTTACATGAGCAGTTCTTC.

The V and J genes are TRBV2 and TRBJ1-1, with 8 bases lining up with TRBD1. The V gene's germline CDR1 is SNHLY and CDR2 FYNNEI. The length of the CDR3 is 14 residues. J lost 4 bases, V lost 6 bases, and 7 bases had no gene match. The CDR3 coding sequence is TGTGCCAGCAGCGGACAGGGAGGGGGCACTGAAGCTTTCTTT. Translated: CASSGQGGGTEAFF.

The chain carries TRBV5-1 and TRBJ2-7; no clear D gene. CDR3 size: 15 residues. Trimming took 1 base from V and 0 from J, leaving 11 bases between them. Germline CDR1 reads SGHRS; CDR2 reads YFSETQ. CDR3 DNA: TGCGCCAGCAGCTTGCAACCCCTGAGCTCCTACGAGCAGTACTTC. Its protein is CASSLQPLSSYEQYF.

As to this clone: Germline and junction disagree at one end, which may indicate a read error. The rearrangement joins TRBV6-5 to TRBJ1-6; D perhaps matches TRBD1 (6 bases). This CDR3 has 9 amino acids. The germline V gene has CDR1 MNHEY and CDR2 SVGAGI. In DNA, the CDR3 is TGTGCCAGCAGTTGGACAGTCTTCTTT. The encoded protein is CASSWTVFF.

This clone has more than one count but fewer than ten. The chain is built from TRBV30 and TRBJ2-2; perhaps TRBD2 as D (6 bases). Germline lookup yields CDR1 GTSNPN and CDR2 SVGIG (reference sequence). Deletions cut 4 bases from V and 7 bases from J, with 16 bases between. This CDR3 spans 14 amino acids. CDR3 sequence reads: CAWNSGEIGGELFF. The CDR3 DNA follows: TGTGCCTGGAACTCGGGGGAAATTGGCGGGGAGCTGTTTTTT.

Remarks on this clone: The sample contains more than one DNA sequence encoding this CDR3. This chain uses TRBV5-4 with TRBJ2-3; 8 bases are a match to TRBD2. Germline V gives CDR1 SGHNT, CDR2 YYREEE (reference sequence). With V trimmed by 4 bases and J by 1 base, 5 bases remained unmatched. The CDR3 length is 15 residues. The CDR3 is CASSRGGGGTDTQYF. The CDR3 DNA reads TGTGCCAGCAGCCGGGGGGGCGGGGGCACAGATACGCAGTATTTT.

This sequence joins TRBV2 and TRBJ1-3; no clear D gene. The length of the CDR3 is 12 residues. Looked up from germline, CDR1 is SNHLY and CDR2 is FYNNEI. V dropped 6 bases and J dropped 4 bases, with 7 bases sitting between them. This chain's CDR3 is CASRTRGNTIYF. CDR3 nucleotide sequence: TGTGCCAGCAGGACGAGAGGAAACACCATATATTTT.

This sequence joins TRBV6-1 and TRBJ1-2, with TRBD1 as a possible D gene (6 bases). The CDR3 length is 13 residues. CDR1 is MNHNS, CDR2 SASEGT, per germline. V lost 11 bases to trimming and J lost 4 bases, with 17 bases between them. The CDR3 DNA sequence: TGTGCCCACGGGCGGGGGGCCGGCTATGGCTACACCTTC. It is translated as CAHGRGAGYGYTF.

V gene TRBV5-1 combines with J gene TRBJ1-5, with 7 bases aligning to TRBD1. The CDR3 covers 15 residues. Germline lookup yields CDR1 SGHRS and CDR2 YFSETQ. J gave up 7 bases and V 1 base, and 8 bases lay outside the gene matches. The CDR3 protein is CASSLIGGASQPQHF. In DNA form, the CDR3 reads TGCGCCAGCAGCTTGATAGGGGGCGCAAGCCAGCCCCAGCATTTT.

The chain has TRBV4-1 and TRBJ1-5; D is undetermined. This CDR3 has 13 amino acids. Germline CDR1 reads MGHRA; CDR2 reads YSYEKL. V was trimmed by 0 bases and J by 9 bases, leaving 9 bases between them. The CDR3 DNA follows: TGCGCCAGCAGCCAAGAAAAACGGTGGCCCCAGCATTTT. Its protein is CASSQEKRWPQHF.

V usage is TRBV7-2 and J usage is TRBJ2-7, with D maybe TRBD2 (5 bases). This CDR3 comprises 14 residues. Per the germline V gene, CDR1 is SGHTA and CDR2 is FQGNSA. Trimming took 1 base from V and 1 from J, leaving 8 bases between them. CDR3 residues: CASSLVSGSYEQYF. The CDR3 DNA reads as TGTGCCAGCAGCTTAGTTTCGGGATCCTACGAGCAGTACTTC.

V gene TRBV6-1 combines with J gene TRBJ2-7; D possibly corresponds to TRBD2 (5 bases). The CDR3 totals 14 residues. The V gene's germline CDR1 is MNHNS and CDR2 SASEGT. V shed 4 bases and J shed 3 bases, with 13 bases lying between them. CDR3 loop: CASSARTDNYEQYF. CDR3 bases: TGTGCCAGCAGTGCCAGGACTGACAACTACGAGCAGTACTTC.

This clone was observed a single time. This chain links TRBV2 with TRBJ1-5; unclear D gene. Germline values: CDR1 SNHLY, CDR2 FYNNEI. The CDR3 loop spans 14 amino acids. Trimming cost V 4 bases and J 5 bases, with 12 bases left between them. CDR3 residues: CASSGAPPDQPQHF. The CDR3 DNA is TGTGCCAGCAGTGGAGCCCCCCCCGATCAGCCCCAGCATTTT.

This rearrangement joins TRBV4-1 to TRBJ2-5, with 8 bases that match TRBD2. The germline V gene encodes CDR1 MGHRA and CDR2 YSYEKL. This CDR3 is 15 amino acids long. J lost 9 bases, V lost 8 bases, and 17 bases had no gene match. Here the CDR3 reads CASAAGGAQETAQYF. Written as DNA, the CDR3 is TGCGCCAGCGCAGCCGGGGGGGCGCAAGAGACGGCCCAGTACTTC.

The genes are TRBV2 and TRBJ2-1; D may be TRBD2 (5 bases). With 6 bases removed from V and 9 bases from J, the gap between germline ends came to 9 bases. The CDR3 is 11 amino acids. The germline V gene has CDR1 SNHLY and CDR2 FYNNEI. The CDR3 coding sequence is TGTGCCAGCAGAATGGAGGTTGAGCAGTTCTTC. This gives the protein CASRMEVEQFF.

This clone was recorded a few times. This sample also contains other DNA sequences that code for the same CDR3. This chain uses TRBV10-3 with TRBJ2-5; the D is unclear. CDR3 length: 11 amino acids. V lost 0 bases, J lost 4 bases, and 0 bases lay in between. CDR1 and CDR2 from the germline V gene are ENHRY and SYGVKD. CDR3 sequence reads: CAISESETQYF. The CDR3 DNA reads TGTGCCATCAGTGAGTCAGAGACCCAGTACTTC.

This clone showed up just once. The chain carries TRBV18 and TRBJ1-1; D possibly corresponds to TRBD1 (5 bases). The germline V gene encodes CDR1 KGHSH and CDR2 LQKENI. The germline V and J ends were trimmed by 6 bases and 1 base, with 15 bases remaining between them. The CDR3 spans 15 residues. This CDR3 is CASSPRQGPNTEAFF. The CDR3 coding sequence is TGTGCCAGCTCCCCTAGGCAGGGACCGAACACTGAAGCTTTCTTT.

A single count supports this clone. This chain joins TRBV30 and TRBJ2-7; possible D gene TRBD1, 6 bases. This CDR3 region has 13 residues. The V gene lost 0 bases and the J gene lost 9 bases, with 15 bases spanning the gap. Per germline, CDR1 GTSNPN and CDR2 SVGIG (reference sequence). The CDR3 DNA follows: TGTGCCTGGAGTGTATCAGTTCGACAGGCGCAGTACTTC. This codes for CAWSVSVRQAQYF.

The chain employs TRBV9 and TRBJ2-3, with 8 bases that match TRBD2. This CDR3 has 15 residues. Germline V lookup: CDR1 SGDLS, CDR2 YYNGEE. V was pared by 4 bases and J by 0 bases, with 4 bases of the junction left unmatched. The CDR3 bases are TGTGCCAGCAGCCGGGAGGGCGGGAGCACAGATACGCAGTATTTT. Encoded protein: CASSREGGSTDTQYF.